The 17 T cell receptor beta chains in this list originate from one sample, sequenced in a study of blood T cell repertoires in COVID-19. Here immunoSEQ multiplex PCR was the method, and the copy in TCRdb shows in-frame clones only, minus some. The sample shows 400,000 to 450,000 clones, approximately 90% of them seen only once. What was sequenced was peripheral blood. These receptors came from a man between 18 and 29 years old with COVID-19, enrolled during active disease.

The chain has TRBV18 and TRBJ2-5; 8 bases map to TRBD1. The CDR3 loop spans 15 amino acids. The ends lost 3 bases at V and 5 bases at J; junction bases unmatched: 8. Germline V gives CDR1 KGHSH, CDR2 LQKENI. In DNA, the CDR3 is TGTGCCAGCTCACCGGGGCAGGGGGCTGGGGAGACCCAGTACTTC. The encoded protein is CASSPGQGAGETQYF.

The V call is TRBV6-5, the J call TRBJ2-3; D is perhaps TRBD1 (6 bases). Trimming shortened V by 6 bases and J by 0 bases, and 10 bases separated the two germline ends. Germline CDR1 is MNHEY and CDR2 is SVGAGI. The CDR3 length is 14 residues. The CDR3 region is CASSPGQSTDTQYF. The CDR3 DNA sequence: TGTGCCAGCAGCCCAGGACAGAGCACAGATACGCAGTATTTT.

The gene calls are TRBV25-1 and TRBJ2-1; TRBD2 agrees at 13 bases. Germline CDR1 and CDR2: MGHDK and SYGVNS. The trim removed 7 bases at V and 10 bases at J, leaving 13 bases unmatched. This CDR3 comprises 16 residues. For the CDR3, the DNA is TGTGCCAGCAAAAACCCGGGACTAGCGGGGCCAGGGGAGCAGTTCTTC. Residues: CASKNPGLAGPGEQFF.

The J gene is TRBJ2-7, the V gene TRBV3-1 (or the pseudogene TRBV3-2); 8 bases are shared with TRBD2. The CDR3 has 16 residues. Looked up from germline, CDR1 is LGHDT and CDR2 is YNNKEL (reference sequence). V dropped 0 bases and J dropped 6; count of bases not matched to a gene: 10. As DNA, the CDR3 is TGTGCCAGCAGCCAAGATTGGGGCGATCTAGCGGGCGAGCAGTACTTC. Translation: CASSQDWGDLAGEQYF.

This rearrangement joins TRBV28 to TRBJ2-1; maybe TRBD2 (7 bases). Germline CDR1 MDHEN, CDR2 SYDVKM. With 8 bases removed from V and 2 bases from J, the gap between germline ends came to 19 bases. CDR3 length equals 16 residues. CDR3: CASSRGGLQAYNEQFF. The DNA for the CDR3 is TGTGCCAGCTCAAGGGGGGGACTTCAAGCCTACAATGAGCAGTTCTTC.

CDR3 residues: CASRQGVGVYEQYF. In DNA, the CDR3 is TGCGCCAGTCGACAGGGAGTGGGGGTGTACGAGCAGTACTTC. The rearrangement links TRBV5-1 to TRBJ2-7; 7 nucleotides line up with TRBD1. CDR3 length: 14 residues. V lost 8 bases to trimming and J lost 4 bases; unmatched junction nucleotides: 12. The V gene's germline CDR1 is SGHRS and CDR2 YFSETQ.

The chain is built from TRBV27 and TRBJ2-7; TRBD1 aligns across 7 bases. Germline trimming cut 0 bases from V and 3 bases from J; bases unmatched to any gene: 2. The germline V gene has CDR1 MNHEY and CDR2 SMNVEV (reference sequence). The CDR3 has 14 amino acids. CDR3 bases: TGTGCCAGCAGTTTATCTGGGACAGACTACGAGCAGTACTTC. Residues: CASSLSGTDYEQYF.

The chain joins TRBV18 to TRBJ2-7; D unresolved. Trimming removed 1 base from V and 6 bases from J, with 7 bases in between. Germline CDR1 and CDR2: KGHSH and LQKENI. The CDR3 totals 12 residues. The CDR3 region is CASSPLTGEQYF. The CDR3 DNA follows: TGTGCCAGCTCACCACTGACTGGCGAGCAGTACTTC.

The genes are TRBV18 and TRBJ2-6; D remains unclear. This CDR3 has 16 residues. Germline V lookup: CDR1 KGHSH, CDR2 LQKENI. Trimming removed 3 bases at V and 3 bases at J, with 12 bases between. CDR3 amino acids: CASSPEYSGGANVLTF. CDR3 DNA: TGTGCCAGCTCACCGGAGTATTCGGGTGGGGCCAACGTCCTGACTTTC.

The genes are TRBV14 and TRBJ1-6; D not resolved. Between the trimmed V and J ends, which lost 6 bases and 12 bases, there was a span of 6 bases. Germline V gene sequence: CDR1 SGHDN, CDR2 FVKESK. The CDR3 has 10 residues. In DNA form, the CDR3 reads TGTGCCAGCAGTTTATTACCCCTCCACTTT. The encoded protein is CASSLLPLHF. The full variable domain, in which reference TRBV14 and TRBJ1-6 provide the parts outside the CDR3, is EAGVTQFPSHSVIEKGQTVTLRCDPISGHDNLYWYRRVMGKEIKFLLHFVKESKQDESGMPNNRFLAERTGGTYSTLKVQPAELEDSGVYFCASSLLPLHFGNGTRLTVT.

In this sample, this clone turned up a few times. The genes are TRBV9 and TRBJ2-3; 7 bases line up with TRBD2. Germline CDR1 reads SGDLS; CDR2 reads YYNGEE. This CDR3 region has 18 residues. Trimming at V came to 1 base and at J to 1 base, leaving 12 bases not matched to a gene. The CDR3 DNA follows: TGTGCCAGCAGCGTATTAGCGGGCGTGGATGTCGGCACAGATACGCAGTATTTT. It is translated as CASSVLAGVDVGTDTQYF.

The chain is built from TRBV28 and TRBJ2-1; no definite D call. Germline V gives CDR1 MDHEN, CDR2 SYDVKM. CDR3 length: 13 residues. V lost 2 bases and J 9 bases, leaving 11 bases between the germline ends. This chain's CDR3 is CASSLAASGEQFF. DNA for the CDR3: TGTGCCAGCAGTTTAGCGGCGTCCGGTGAGCAGTTCTTC. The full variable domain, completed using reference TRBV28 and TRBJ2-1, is DVKVTQSSRYLVKRTGEKVFLECVQDMDHENMFWYRQDPGLGLRLIYFSYDVKMKEKGDIPEGYSVSREKKERFSLILESASTNQTSMYLCASSLAASGEQFFGPGTRLTVL.

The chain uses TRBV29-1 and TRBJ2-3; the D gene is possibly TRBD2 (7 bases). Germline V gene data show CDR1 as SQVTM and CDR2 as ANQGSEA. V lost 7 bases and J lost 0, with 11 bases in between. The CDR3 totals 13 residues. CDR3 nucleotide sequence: TGCAGCGGAGGGGGGGGTAGCACAGATACGCAGTATTTT. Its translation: CSGGGGSTDTQYF.

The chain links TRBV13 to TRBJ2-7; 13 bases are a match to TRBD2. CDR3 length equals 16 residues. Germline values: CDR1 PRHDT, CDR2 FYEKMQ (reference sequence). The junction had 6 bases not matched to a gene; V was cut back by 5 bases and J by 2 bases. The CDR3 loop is CASSRPGTSGAYEQYF. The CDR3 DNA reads TGTGCCAGCAGCCGTCCCGGGACTAGCGGGGCCTACGAGCAGTACTTC.

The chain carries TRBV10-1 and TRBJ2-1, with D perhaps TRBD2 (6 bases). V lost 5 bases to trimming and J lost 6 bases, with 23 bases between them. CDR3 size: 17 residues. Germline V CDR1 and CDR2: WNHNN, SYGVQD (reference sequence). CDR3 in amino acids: CASSQVSGVGARNEQFF. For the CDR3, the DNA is TGCGCCAGCAGTCAGGTATCGGGAGTGGGTGCCCGCAATGAGCAGTTCTTC.

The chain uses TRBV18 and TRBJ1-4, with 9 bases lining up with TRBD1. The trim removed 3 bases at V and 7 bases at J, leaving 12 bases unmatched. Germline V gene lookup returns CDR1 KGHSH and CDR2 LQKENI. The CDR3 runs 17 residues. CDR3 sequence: CASSPSPGTGIGEKLFF. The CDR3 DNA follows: TGTGCCAGCTCACCTTCCCCCGGGACAGGGATTGGTGAAAAACTGTTTTTT.

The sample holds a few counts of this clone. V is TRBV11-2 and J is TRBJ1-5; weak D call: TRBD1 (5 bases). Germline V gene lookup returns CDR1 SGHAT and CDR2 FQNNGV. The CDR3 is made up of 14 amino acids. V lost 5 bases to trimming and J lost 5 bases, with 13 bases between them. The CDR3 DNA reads TGTGCCAGCAGCCTGACGGGGGTGGATCAGCCCCAGCATTTT. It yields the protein CASSLTGVDQPQHF.